This is a list of T cell receptor beta chains from one sample in a study of blood T cells in healthy people across ages. TCRdb independently ran MiXCR on the 5' RACE reads; one entry per CDR3 protein. The table records around 800,000 distinct CDR3 sequences, around a quarter of them present only once. This sample also belongs to another study, concerning T cells of mothers and their children.

Sequenced sample: blood. The receptor set was obtained from a boy younger than 18 in good health. Each CDR3 is given with its conserved first and last residue. The order of the fields is D gene, clone size, V gene, J gene, CDR3 protein, CDR3 DNA. D genes are given only for firm matches. Part of the rows lack a size; the others show once, few, many or a class for expanded clones.

d_call: NA; clone_size: NA; v_call: TRBV2; j_call: TRBJ1-2; cdr3_aa: CASSGTTTVSGDYTF; cdr3_nt: TGTGCCAGCAGTGGTACTACAACGGTCTCGGGAGACTACACCTTC
d_call: NA; clone_size: NA; v_call: TRBV10-2; j_call: TRBJ1-1; cdr3_aa: CASKDRPTMNTEAFF; cdr3_nt: TGCGCCAGCAAGGACAGACCGACCATGAACACTGAGGCTTTCTTT
d_call: NA; clone_size: few; v_call: TRBV5-1; j_call: TRBJ2-5; cdr3_aa: CASSISQGVQETQYF; cdr3_nt: TGCGCCAGCAGCATATCACAGGGCGTCCAAGAGACCCAGTACTTC
d_call: NA; clone_size: few; v_call: TRBV18; j_call: TRBJ2-5; cdr3_aa: CASYRGPGETQYF; cdr3_nt: TGTGCCAGCTACCGGGGGCCCGGAGAGACCCAGTACTTC
d_call: NA; clone_size: few; v_call: TRBV7-9; j_call: TRBJ2-1; cdr3_aa: CASSLSLPYNEQFF; cdr3_nt: TGTGCCAGCAGCTTAAGTCTCCCGTACAATGAGCAGTTCTTC
d_call: NA; clone_size: NA; v_call: TRBV29-1; j_call: TRBJ2-1; cdr3_aa: CSVGPTYNEQFF; cdr3_nt: TGCAGCGTGGGCCCCACGTACAATGAGCAGTTCTTC
d_call: NA; clone_size: NA; v_call: TRBV15; j_call: TRBJ2-1; cdr3_aa: CATSRDFGYNEQFF; cdr3_nt: TGTGCCACCAGCAGAGATTTCGGCTACAATGAGCAGTTCTTC
d_call: TRBD1; clone_size: NA; v_call: TRBV29-1; j_call: TRBJ1-2; cdr3_aa: CSVDRDRASGYTF; cdr3_nt: TGCAGCGTTGATCGGGACAGGGCGAGTGGCTACACCTTC
d_call: NA; clone_size: NA; v_call: TRBV13; j_call: TRBJ2-1; cdr3_aa: CASSNVPEAANEQFF; cdr3_nt: TGTGCCAGCAGTAATGTCCCGGAGGCGGCTAATGAGCAGTTCTTC
d_call: NA; clone_size: many; v_call: TRBV16; j_call: TRBJ2-1; cdr3_aa: CASSPSRGGNEQFF; cdr3_nt: TGTGCCAGCAGCCCTTCCAGGGGGGGAAATGAGCAGTTCTTC
d_call: NA; clone_size: NA; v_call: TRBV5-1; j_call: TRBJ1-1; cdr3_aa: CASSYGEEAFF; cdr3_nt: TGCGCCAGCAGCTACGGGGAGGAAGCTTTCTTT
d_call: NA; clone_size: few; v_call: TRBV7-9; j_call: TRBJ2-4; cdr3_aa: CASSLRGDKNIQYF; cdr3_nt: TGTGCCAGCAGCTTACGAGGGGACAAAAACATTCAGTACTTC
d_call: NA; clone_size: NA; v_call: TRBV6-1; j_call: TRBJ2-5; cdr3_aa: CASSESGKGTQYF; cdr3_nt: TGTGCCAGCAGTGAATCGGGAAAAGGGACCCAGTACTTC
d_call: NA; clone_size: NA; v_call: TRBV7-2; j_call: TRBJ2-5; cdr3_aa: CASSPSTGGETQYF; cdr3_nt: TGTGCCAGCAGCCCCTCTACAGGCGGGGAGACCCAGTACTTC
d_call: NA; clone_size: NA; v_call: TRBV18; j_call: TRBJ1-5; cdr3_aa: CACSPRTDSNQPQHF; cdr3_nt: TGTGCCTGCTCACCACGGACAGATAGCAATCAGCCCCAGCATTTT
d_call: NA; clone_size: NA; v_call: TRBV15; j_call: TRBJ2-7; cdr3_aa: CATSRRTGKSYEQYF; cdr3_nt: TGTGCCACCAGCAGACGTACAGGGAAGTCCTACGAGCAGTACTTC
d_call: TRBD1; clone_size: NA; v_call: TRBV2; j_call: TRBJ2-7; cdr3_aa: CASSGRTGGYEQYF; cdr3_nt: TGTGCCAGCAGCGGGAGGACAGGGGGTTACGAGCAGTACTTC
d_call: NA; clone_size: NA; v_call: TRBV9; j_call: TRBJ2-1; cdr3_aa: CASSSPMGGMTYNEQFF; cdr3_nt: TGTGCCAGCAGCTCCCCAATGGGGGGTATGACCTACAATGAGCAGTTCTTC
d_call: NA; clone_size: NA; v_call: TRBV18; j_call: TRBJ1-1; cdr3_aa: CASSPRGTEASF; cdr3_nt: TGTGCCAGCTCACCAAGGGGCACTGAAGCTTCCTTT
d_call: NA; clone_size: NA; v_call: TRBV12-3/TRBV12-4; j_call: TRBJ1-2; cdr3_aa: CASSRGRRPEDYGYTF; cdr3_nt: TGTGCCAGCAGTAGGGGTCGACGGCCAGAGGACTATGGCTACACCTTC
d_call: NA; clone_size: NA; v_call: TRBV6-5; j_call: TRBJ2-7; cdr3_aa: CASSAPDYEQYF; cdr3_nt: TGTGCCAGCAGTGCCCCGGACTACGAGCAGTACTTC
d_call: NA; clone_size: few; v_call: TRBV7-9; j_call: TRBJ2-1; cdr3_aa: CASSSLGTPRYNEQFF; cdr3_nt: TGTGCCAGCAGCTCCTTAGGGACTCCTCGCTACAATGAGCAGTTCTTC
d_call: TRBD1; clone_size: once; v_call: TRBV13; j_call: TRBJ2-7; cdr3_aa: CASSQQTGSGSYEQYF; cdr3_nt: TGTGCCAGCAGCCAACAGACAGGGAGCGGCTCCTACGAGCAGTACTTC
d_call: NA; clone_size: NA; v_call: TRBV5-1; j_call: TRBJ1-1; cdr3_aa: CASSPSGTSWAFF; cdr3_nt: TGCGCCAGCAGCCCTTCTGGGACCTCTTGGGCTTTCTTT
d_call: NA; clone_size: few; v_call: TRBV30; j_call: TRBJ2-7; cdr3_aa: CAWSVQGREQYF; cdr3_nt: TGTGCCTGGAGTGTACAAGGGCGCGAGCAGTACTTC
d_call: TRBD2; clone_size: few; v_call: TRBV5-1; j_call: TRBJ2-3; cdr3_aa: CASSLDRGGRTDTQYF; cdr3_nt: TGCGCCAGCAGCTTGGATCGGGGGGGCCGGACAGATACGCAGTATTTT
d_call: NA; clone_size: NA; v_call: TRBV2; j_call: TRBJ2-4; cdr3_aa: CASMEGLAKNIQYF; cdr3_nt: TGTGCCAGCATGGAAGGGCTAGCCAAAAACATTCAGTACTTC
d_call: TRBD1; clone_size: NA; v_call: TRBV20-1; j_call: TRBJ2-5; cdr3_aa: CSARDLNRGVETQYF; cdr3_nt: TGCAGTGCTAGAGATCTTAACAGGGGCGTGGAGACCCAGTACTTC
d_call: NA; clone_size: NA; v_call: TRBV28; j_call: TRBJ2-4; cdr3_aa: CASSLHSLGAKNIQYF; cdr3_nt: TGTGCCAGCAGTTTACACAGTCTCGGAGCCAAAAACATTCAGTACTTC
d_call: TRBD1; clone_size: few; v_call: TRBV10-3; j_call: TRBJ2-5; cdr3_aa: CAIPGQDPPGQYF; cdr3_nt: TGTGCCATCCCGGGACAGGATCCTCCGGGGCAGTACTTC
d_call: TRBD1; clone_size: few; v_call: TRBV6-6; j_call: TRBJ2-7; cdr3_aa: CASRPGTGTFEQYF; cdr3_nt: TGTGCCAGCAGACCCGGGACAGGGACTTTTGAGCAGTACTTC
d_call: NA; clone_size: NA; v_call: TRBV12-3/TRBV12-4; j_call: TRBJ2-1; cdr3_aa: CASGETAEPRFGEQFF; cdr3_nt: TGTGCCAGCGGGGAGACGGCGGAACCGAGGTTTGGTGAGCAGTTCTTC